Shown below are 23 T cell receptor beta chains from a single sample sequenced in a study of blood T cell repertoires in COVID-19. Using immunoSEQ multiplex PCR, the repertoire was profiled, and TCRdb retains in-frame clones only, with some absent. The profile shows about 380,000 clones, about 88% of them singletons. The sequenced sample consisted of PBMCs or T cells enriched from blood (not recorded which). The receptors originated from a woman in her late teens or twenties who had recovered from COVID-19.

CDR3 amino acids: CSVEEREAGRSPDTQYF. The CDR3 DNA sequence: TGCAGCGTTGAAGAGAGGGAGGCAGGGAGGTCCCCAGATACGCAGTATTTT. The chain uses TRBV29-1 and TRBJ2-3, with D maybe TRBD2 (6 bases). This CDR3 has 17 residues. Per the germline V gene, CDR1 is SQVTM and CDR2 is ANQGSEA. V shed 0 bases and J shed 4 bases, with 20 bases lying between them.

The chain carries TRBV28 and TRBJ1-4; no reliable D call. The CDR3 has 15 residues. From germline, CDR1 is MDHEN and CDR2 SYDVKM. V dropped 5 bases and J dropped 2 bases, with 12 bases sitting between them. CDR3 bases: TGTGCCAGCAGTGCTCCGGCGGAGACTAATGAAAAACTGTTTTTT. It yields the protein CASSAPAETNEKLFF. Combining the CDR3 with reference TRBV28 and TRBJ1-4 gives the whole variable domain DVKVTQSSRYLVKRTGEKVFLECVQDMDHENMFWYRQDPGLGLRLIYFSYDVKMKEKGDIPEGYSVSREKKERFSLILESASTNQTSMYLCASSAPAETNEKLFFGSGTQLSVL.

This chain connects TRBV24-1 to TRBJ2-3; D is possibly TRBD1 (6 bases). This CDR3 contains 15 residues. CDR1 and CDR2 from the germline V gene are KGHDR and SFDVKD. With 4 bases removed from V and 0 bases from J, the gap between germline ends came to 10 bases. CDR3 nucleotides: TGTGCCACCAGTGACCAGGGGTGGAGCACAGATACGCAGTATTTT. Amino acid sequence: CATSDQGWSTDTQYF.

The V gene is TRBV28, the J gene TRBJ2-1, with TRBD1 identical over 10 bases. The CDR3 extends over 16 amino acids. CDR1 and CDR2 from the germline V gene are MDHEN and SYDVKM. Unmatched junction bases numbered 13, after V lost 6 bases and J lost 8 bases. The CDR3 coding sequence is TGTGCCAGCAGCTTGCCTACCGGGACAGGGGTGGATGAGCAGTTCTTC. Residues: CASSLPTGTGVDEQFF.

The chain has TRBV7-2 and TRBJ1-2; D not resolved. The V and J ends lost 1 base and 1 base respectively, with 10 bases between them. From germline, CDR1 is SGHTA and CDR2 FQGNSA. This CDR3 has 15 residues. The CDR3: CASSLDGYSNYGYTF. CDR3 sequence (DNA): TGTGCCAGCAGCTTAGATGGGTACAGTAACTATGGCTACACCTTC.

The CDR3: CSASSQVNEKLFF. DNA of the CDR3: TGCAGTGCTAGTTCCCAGGTTAATGAAAAACTGTTTTTT. This chain connects TRBV20-1 to TRBJ1-4; D remains ambiguous. This CDR3 spans 13 amino acids. The ends were cut back, 3 bases at V and 4 bases at J, with 9 bases in the middle. Looked up from germline, CDR1 is DFQATT and CDR2 is SNEGSKA (reference sequence).

V and J are TRBV10-3 and TRBJ2-3, with D possibly TRBD2 on 5 matching bases. Trimming pared 0 bases from V and 0 bases from J, leaving 7 bases between. Germline V gene lookup returns CDR1 ENHRY and CDR2 SYGVKD. CDR3 size: 15 residues. The CDR3 loop is CAISESGSSTDTQYF. CDR3 DNA: TGTGCCATCAGTGAGTCAGGGAGTAGCACAGATACGCAGTATTTT.

V is TRBV28 and J is TRBJ1-5; 9 bases map to TRBD1. V was pared by 5 bases and J by 5 bases, with 13 bases of the junction left unmatched. The V gene's germline CDR1 is MDHEN and CDR2 SYDVKM. The CDR3 runs 17 residues. The CDR3 nucleotides are TGTGCCAGCAGTCCAGAGGACAGGGGCATGACACATCAGCCCCAGCATTTT. Its protein product is CASSPEDRGMTHQPQHF.

The rearrangement links TRBV12-5 to TRBJ2-7; D perhaps matches TRBD1 (6 bases). The V end was cut by 1 base, the J end by 3 bases, with 16 bases between. The CDR3 is 16 residues long. Germline loops: CDR1 LGHNT, CDR2 FRNRAP. Here the CDR3 reads CASGLGSGVTGYEQYF. The CDR3 DNA follows: TGTGCTAGTGGTTTGGGCTCAGGGGTTACGGGCTACGAGCAGTACTTC. The full variable domain, its missing parts supplied by reference TRBV12-5 and TRBJ2-7, is DARVTQTPRHKVTEMGQEVTMRCQPILGHNTVFWYRQTMMQGLELLAYFRNRAPLDDSGMPKDRFSAEMPDATLATLKIQPSEPRDSAVYFCASGLGSGVTGYEQYFGPGTRLTVT.

This clone is a singleton in its sample. The chain recombines TRBV6-2 or TRBV6-3 with TRBJ2-2; D gene uncertain. CDR3 length equals 15 residues. Germline loops: CDR1 MNHEY, CDR2 SVGEGT. V lost 2 bases to trimming and J lost 1 base, with 8 bases between them. CDR3 in DNA: TGTGCCAGCAGTTACGGGCCAAAGAACACCGGGGAGCTGTTTTTT. Its translation: CASSYGPKNTGELFF.

The sample holds one count of this clone. This rearrangement joins TRBV14 to TRBJ2-7; 9 nucleotides agree with TRBD1. Germline V gives CDR1 SGHDN, CDR2 FVKESK. The CDR3 is made up of 14 amino acids. Germline trimming cut 3 bases from V and 4 bases from J; bases unmatched to any gene: 4. The CDR3 region has the DNA TGTGCCAGCAGCCAGACAGGGGGAAGGTACGAGCAGTACTTC. Amino acids: CASSQTGGRYEQYF. Full variable domain (missing parts from reference TRBV14 and TRBJ2-7): EAGVTQFPSHSVIEKGQTVTLRCDPISGHDNLYWYRRVMGKEIKFLLHFVKESKQDESGMPNNRFLAERTGGTYSTLKVQPAELEDSGVYFCASSQTGGRYEQYFGPGTRLTVT.

The chain combines TRBV29-1 with TRBJ1-2; no definite D call. The length of the CDR3 is 11 residues. Germline CDR1 SQVTM, CDR2 ANQGSEA. V was cut by 3 bases and J by 2 bases, with 4 bases left in between. CDR3 nucleotide sequence: TGCAGCGTTGAGGAGAACTATGGCTACACCTTC. Translated, it gives CSVEENYGYTF.

The rearrangement joins TRBV7-3 to TRBJ2-3, with 7 bases identical to TRBD1. V was clipped by 6 bases and J by 4 bases; unmatched bases: 7. Germline V CDR1 and CDR2: SGHTA, FQGTGA. The CDR3 is made up of 14 amino acids. The CDR3 nucleotides are TGTGCCAGCAGTCAAGACAGGGTTGCAGATACGCAGTATTTT. This codes for CASSQDRVADTQYF.

In DNA, the CDR3 is TGTGCCAGCAGCGCCTGGGACAGCATATACAATGAGCAGTTCTTC. This sequence encodes CASSAWDSIYNEQFF. The J gene is TRBJ2-1, the V gene TRBV14; 7 bases are shared with TRBD1. The CDR3 has 15 amino acids. The J segment lost 4 bases and the V segment lost 5 bases, leaving 8 bases of the junction unmatched. CDR1 SGHDN and CDR2 FVKESK come from the germline V gene.

The V gene is TRBV2, the J gene TRBJ2-1; 14 nucleotides agree with TRBD2. V lost 6 bases and J lost 0; bases outside the gene matches: 4. Looked up from germline, CDR1 is SNHLY and CDR2 is FYNNEI. The length of the CDR3 is 17 residues. CDR3 region: CASSLGLAGGSYNEQFF. The CDR3 nucleotides are TGTGCCAGCAGCCTCGGACTAGCGGGGGGCTCCTACAATGAGCAGTTCTTC.

This chain connects TRBV6-6 to TRBJ1-5, with TRBD1 identical over 10 bases. The V and J ends lost 5 bases and 3 bases, in that order; junction bases with no gene match: 7. Germline V lookup: CDR1 MNHNY, CDR2 SVGAGI (reference sequence). The CDR3 runs to 16 residues. The CDR3 loop reads CASSPLDRGYNQPQHF. The DNA of the CDR3 is TGTGCCAGCAGTCCCTTGGACAGGGGGTACAATCAGCCCCAGCATTTT.

CDR3 DNA: TGTGCCAGCAGTTTAGTTACAGGGGGCAATCAGCCCCAGCATTTT. Residues: CASSLVTGGNQPQHF. The chain is built from TRBV28 and TRBJ1-5, with 7 bases aligning to TRBD1. Germline V gene sequence: CDR1 MDHEN, CDR2 SYDVKM. Unmatched junction bases numbered 3, after V lost 2 bases and J lost 2 bases. The CDR3 is 15 amino acids.

V and J are TRBV9 and TRBJ1-5, with unresolved D. The CDR3 has 13 amino acids. V lost 5 bases to trimming and J lost 0 bases, with 6 bases between them. Germline V gives CDR1 SGDLS, CDR2 YYNGEE. As DNA, the CDR3 is TGTGCCAGCAGTCCTAATAGCAATCAGCCCCAGCATTTT. Amino acid sequence: CASSPNSNQPQHF.

This clone appeared a few times. Other DNA sequences in the same sample also yield this CDR3. CDR3 nucleotides: TGTGCCAGCAGCCCTGGGCTCCAAGAGACCCAGTACTTC. It is translated as CASSPGLQETQYF. The rearrangement links TRBV12-3 or TRBV12-4 to TRBJ2-5, with D unclear. V lost 6 bases and J 1 base, leaving 9 bases between the germline ends. This CDR3 is built from 13 residues.

The V and J genes are TRBV9 and TRBJ2-7, with 7 bases that match TRBD2. The CDR3 loop spans 14 amino acids. The germline V gene has CDR1 SGDLS and CDR2 YYNGEE. The trim removed 4 bases at V and 2 bases at J, leaving 6 bases unmatched. CDR3 protein: CASSRDYGPYEQYF. As DNA, the CDR3 is TGTGCCAGCAGCCGGGACTACGGTCCCTACGAGCAGTACTTC.

The V call is TRBV11-2, the J call TRBJ1-1, with 7 bases aligning to TRBD1. V shed 1 base and J 6 bases; nucleotides not matched to a gene: 5. The CDR3 length is 14 residues. Germline V gene data show CDR1 as SGHAT and CDR2 as FQNNGV. The CDR3 DNA is TGTGCCAGCAGCTTAGTTACAGGGGCTTCTGAAGCTTTCTTT. Translation gives CASSLVTGASEAFF.

The rearrangement uses TRBV6-1 and TRBJ2-4; 8 bases agree with TRBD1. V was pared by 3 bases and J by 8 bases, with 12 bases of the junction left unmatched. CDR1 and CDR2 (germline): MNHNS, SASEGT. The CDR3 runs 16 residues. Here the CDR3 DNA reads TGTGCCAGCAGTGATGGACAGGGTGGGGTGGGGGACATTCAGTACTTC. Its translation is CASSDGQGGVGDIQYF.

The gene calls are TRBV5-1 and TRBJ2-1; the D gene is possibly TRBD2 (6 bases). The CDR3 runs to 17 residues. Trimming shortened V by 4 bases and J by 2 bases, and 19 bases separated the two germline ends. Germline lookup yields CDR1 SGHRS and CDR2 YFSETQ. This CDR3 reads CASSLLNPGRTYNEQFF. CDR3 bases: TGCGCCAGCAGCCTCCTCAATCCAGGGAGGACCTACAATGAGCAGTTCTTC.